This is a list of T cell receptor beta chains from one sample in a study of blood T cells in healthy people across ages. Each CDR3 protein gets one entry after TCRdb re-called the 5' RACE reads with MiXCR. The sample yields almost 1 million distinct CDR3 sequences, about 53% seen once. The sequenced material came from blood. Receptors originate from a woman in her sixties or seventies in good health. CDR3s include the opening cysteine and the closing phenylalanine or tryptophan. A D gene is named only where the DNA matches it firmly. Expanded clones are given a class, and other clones once, few, many or no size at all.

d_call | j_call | v_call | clone_size | cdr3_nt | cdr3_aa
TRBD2 | TRBJ2-3 | TRBV6-6 | . | TGTGCCAGCAGGCACCTGACTAGCGGGCACACAGATACGCAGTATTTT | CASRHLTSGHTDTQYF
. | TRBJ2-5 | TRBV5-1 | . | TGCGCCAGCAGCGCGACGACCGGGACAAGTGCCCAAGTCACCCAGTACTTC | CASSATTGTSAQVTQYF
. | TRBJ1-2 | TRBV14 | . | TGTGCCAGCAGCCAAGATATGGCCAGGAGCTATGGCTACACCTTC | CASSQDMARSYGYTF
TRBD1 | TRBJ1-5 | TRBV29-1 | few | TGCAGCGTTGGTGGGACAGCGGATCAGCCCCAGCATTTT | CSVGGTADQPQHF
TRBD2 | TRBJ2-3 | TRBV15 | . | TGTGCCACCAGCAGGAATAGCGGGATAGGAGATACGCAGTATTTT | CATSRNSGIGDTQYF
. | TRBJ2-4 | TRBV9 | . | TGTGCCAGCGGACCCCGGGGCTCGGGAGACATTCAGTACTTC | CASGPRGSGDIQYF
TRBD1 | TRBJ2-3 | TRBV6-5 | . | TGTGCCAGCAGTCAAAGGACAGGGGGTCAGGGTACGCAGTATTTT | CASSQRTGGQGTQYF
TRBD2 | TRBJ2-7 | TRBV12-3/TRBV12-4 | few | TGTGCCAGCAATCTAGCGGGAGTGAGCTACGAGCAGTACTTC | CASNLAGVSYEQYF
. | TRBJ2-1 | TRBV5-6 | . | TGTGCCAGTATATCCTATGACTACAATGAGCAGTTCTTC | CASISYDYNEQFF
TRBD1 | TRBJ1-5 | TRBV20-1 | . | TGCAGTGCTCTCCGAGGACAGGCCGGACTGAGGCCCCAGCATTTT | CSALRGQAGLRPQHF
. | TRBJ1-1 | TRBV10-3 | . | TGTGCCATCAGTGATGTGGGCAGGGTAGGGGCGAACACTGAAGCTTTCTTT | CAISDVGRVGANTEAFF
. | TRBJ2-7 | TRBV5-1 | . | TGCGCCAGCAGCTTGGAGGACAAGAACTACAATGAGCAGTACTTC | CASSLEDKNYNEQYF
. | TRBJ2-1 | TRBV7-2 | few | TGTGCCAGCAGCTCTAGCTCTGTATTCAATGAGCAGTTCTTC | CASSSSSVFNEQFF
. | TRBJ1-1 | TRBV7-8 | . | TGTGCCAGCAGCTCGACCGGGACCTCGAACACTGAAGCTTTCTTT | CASSSTGTSNTEAFF
. | TRBJ2-1 | TRBV5-5 | once | TGTGCCAGCAGCATTCTTCCCGCGTCCTACAATGAGCAGTTCTTC | CASSILPASYNEQFF
. | TRBJ1-2 | TRBV11-2 | . | TGTGCCAGCAGCTTAGGACAGTTGGACGGCTGCACCTTC | CASSLGQLDGCTF
TRBD2 | TRBJ2-5 | TRBV7-2 | few | TGTGCCAGCAGCCTTCAAGCGGGAGTACCGTACTTC | CASSLQAGVPYF
. | TRBJ1-1 | TRBV29-1 | few | TGCAGCGGCAGAGAACCTAACACTGAAGCTTTCTTT | CSGREPNTEAFF
. | TRBJ2-1 | TRBV6-2/TRBV6-3 | . | TGTGCCAGCAACACGTCCCGCGGGAAGCAGTTCTTC | CASNTSRGKQFF
. | TRBJ1-5 | TRBV10-2 | . | TGCGCCAGCAAAGGGGCAGGGAACAATCAGCCCCAGCATTTT | CASKGAGNNQPQHF
TRBD1 | TRBJ1-6 | TRBV27 | . | TGTGCCAGCAGTCTCCGGGACAGCAATTCACCCCTCCACTTT | CASSLRDSNSPLHF
. | TRBJ1-3 | TRBV5-1 | . | TGCGCCAGCAGCCCACAGGGTCTTCACTCTGGAAACACCATATATTTT | CASSPQGLHSGNTIYF
. | TRBJ1-1 | TRBV11-2 | . | TGTGCCAGCAGCTCTCCTGAGGGCACTGAAGCTTTCTTT | CASSSPEGTEAFF
TRBD1 | TRBJ2-1 | TRBV7-3 | . | TGTGCCAGCAGCATCATGCCTTTACAGGGGTACAATGAGCAGTTCTTC | CASSIMPLQGYNEQFF
. | TRBJ2-5 | TRBV20-1 | . | TGCAGTGCTAGAATAACAGGGCAAGAGACCCAGTACTTC | CSARITGQETQYF
TRBD1 | TRBJ1-1 | TRBV12-3/TRBV12-4 | . | TGTGCCAGCAGTTCGGACAGGGAGGGTTACCCTTTCTTT | CASSSDREGYPFF
TRBD2 | TRBJ2-1 | TRBV7-2 | . | TGTGCCAGCAGCTCTACTATAGCGGGACTCTACAATGAGCAGTTCTTC | CASSSTIAGLYNEQFF
. | TRBJ2-5 | TRBV15 | few | TGTGCCACCAGCAGGGTACCTTCCGTGGGCGAGACCCAGTACTTC | CATSRVPSVGETQYF
TRBD2 | TRBJ2-2 | TRBV9 | . | TGTGCCAGCACTAGCGGGAGTCCCACCGGGGAGCTGTTTTTT | CASTSGSPTGELFF
TRBD2 | TRBJ2-7 | TRBV6-1 | . | TGTGCCAGCAGTCCCCGGACTAGCGGGAGCGACGAGCAGTACTTC | CASSPRTSGSDEQYF
. | TRBJ2-3 | TRBV10-3 | . | TGTGCCACCCAGACCCAATCCTCGGCAACAGATACGCAGTATTTT | CATQTQSSATDTQYF
. | TRBJ1-6 | TRBV2 | . | TGTGCCAGCAGTGTAAAGCGGGTGGTTGATAATTCACCCCTCCACTTT | CASSVKRVVDNSPLHF
TRBD2 | TRBJ2-2 | TRBV12-3/TRBV12-4 | . | TGTGCCAGCAGTTTTGAGCGGGAAAACGGGGAGCTGTTTTTT | CASSFERENGELFF
. | TRBJ2-7 | TRBV10-3 | few | TGTGCCATCAGTGAGGGGGCCTACGAGCAGTACTTC | CAISEGAYEQYF
. | TRBJ2-7 | TRBV29-1 | . | TGCAGCGTTGGCCCATGGGCGACCTACGAGCAGTACTTC | CSVGPWATYEQYF
. | TRBJ1-2 | TRBV6-5 | . | TGTGCCAGCAGTTGGGGCAATGAGGGGGGCTACACCTTC | CASSWGNEGGYTF
TRBD2 | TRBJ2-1 | TRBV7-2 | many | TGCGCCAGCAGCTCGAGCGGGAGGGCCTACAATGAGCAGTTCTTC | CASSSSGRAYNEQFF
. | TRBJ2-3 | TRBV5-5 | . | TGTGCCAGCAGCACGACATTAGGGGATACGCAGTATTTT | CASSTTLGDTQYF
. | TRBJ2-5 | TRBV7-9 | few | TGTGCCAGCAGCTTAGTCGGCGGCCTCGGGGAGACCCAGTACTTC | CASSLVGGLGETQYF
TRBD2 | TRBJ2-3 | TRBV5-1 | once | TGCGCCAGCAGCCTACGACTAGCGAGCACGTTGGATACGCAGTATTTT | CASSLRLASTLDTQYF
. | TRBJ1-4 | TRBV20-1 | . | TGCAGTGCTAGAGACCTCTTGCAGAGGCAAAAACTGTTTTTT | CSARDLLQRQKLFF